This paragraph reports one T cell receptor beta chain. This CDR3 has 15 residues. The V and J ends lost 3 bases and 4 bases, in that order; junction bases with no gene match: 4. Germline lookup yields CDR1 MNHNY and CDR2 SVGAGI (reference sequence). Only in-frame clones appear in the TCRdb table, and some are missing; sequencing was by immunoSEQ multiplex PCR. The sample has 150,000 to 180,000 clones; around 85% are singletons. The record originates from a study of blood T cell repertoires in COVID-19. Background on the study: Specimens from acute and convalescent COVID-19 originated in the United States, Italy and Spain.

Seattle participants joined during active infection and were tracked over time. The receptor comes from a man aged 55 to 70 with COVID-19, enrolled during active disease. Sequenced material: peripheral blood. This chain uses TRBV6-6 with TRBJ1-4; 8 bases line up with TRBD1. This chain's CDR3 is CASSYWTGSNEKLFF. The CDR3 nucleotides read TGTGCCAGCAGTTATTGGACAGGGAGTAATGAAAAACTGTTTTTT.